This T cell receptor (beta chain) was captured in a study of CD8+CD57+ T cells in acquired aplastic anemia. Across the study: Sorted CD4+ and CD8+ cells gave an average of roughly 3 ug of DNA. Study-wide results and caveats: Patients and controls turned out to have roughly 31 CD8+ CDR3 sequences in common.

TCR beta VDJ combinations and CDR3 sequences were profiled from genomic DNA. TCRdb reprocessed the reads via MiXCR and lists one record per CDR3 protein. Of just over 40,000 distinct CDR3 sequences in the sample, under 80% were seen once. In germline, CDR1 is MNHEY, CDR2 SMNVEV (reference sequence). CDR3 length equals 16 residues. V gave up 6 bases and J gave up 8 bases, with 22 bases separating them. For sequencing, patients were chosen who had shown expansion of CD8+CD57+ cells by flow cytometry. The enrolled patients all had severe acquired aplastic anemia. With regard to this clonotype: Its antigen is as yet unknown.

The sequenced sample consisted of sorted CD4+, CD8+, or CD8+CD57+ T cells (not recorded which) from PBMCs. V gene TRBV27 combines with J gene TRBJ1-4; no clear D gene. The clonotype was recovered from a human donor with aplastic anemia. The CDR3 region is CASSRRAQVRLEKLFF. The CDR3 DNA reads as TGTGCCAGCAGCCGTAGGGCCCAGGTACGCTTAGAAAAACTGTTTTTT.